Shown below are 15 T cell receptor beta chains from a single sample sequenced in a study of cytomegalovirus exposure and HLA in healthy donors. PCR amplification relied on 60 Vbeta primers (plus 13 Jbeta primers). Data came from immunoSEQ multiplex PCR; TCRdb stores just in-frame clones and leaves some out. The table lists 150,000 to 200,000 clones, about 81% of them singletons, with approximately 2.1% in the top ten. The sequencing sample was made of PBMCs. Source of these receptors: a woman under 30 in good health and CMV-seronegative.

The rearrangement uses TRBV9 and TRBJ2-3; 7 bases are a match to TRBD2. The V gene end was trimmed by 3 bases and the J gene end by 1 base; junction bases not matched to a gene: 5. The CDR3 covers 15 residues. Germline lookup yields CDR1 SGDLS and CDR2 YYNGEE. CDR3 DNA: TGTGCCAGCAGCGCCTGGGACTATCGCACAGATACGCAGTATTTT. This sequence encodes CASSAWDYRTDTQYF.

The rearrangement links TRBV27 to TRBJ2-1; 13 nucleotides line up with TRBD2. V gave up 5 bases and J gave up 8 bases; unmatched junction bases: 9. Germline assignment: CDR1 MNHEY and CDR2 SMNVEV (reference sequence). This CDR3 has 16 residues. The CDR3 DNA reads TGTGCCAGCAGTCCCCTGACTAGCGGGGGGAGGTATGAGCAGTTCTTC. Translation gives CASSPLTSGGRYEQFF.

The V call is TRBV6-1, the J call TRBJ2-6; D possibly corresponds to TRBD1 (5 bases). Looked up from germline, CDR1 is MNHNS and CDR2 is SASEGT. The CDR3 totals 17 residues. Trimming shortened V by 3 bases and J by 1 base, and 13 bases separated the two germline ends. The CDR3 DNA reads as TGTGCCAGCAGTGATTGGGGCGTGAGGTCTGGGGCCAACGTCCTGACTTTC. This codes for CASSDWGVRSGANVLTF.

Only a few counts were recorded for this clone. The CDR3 region has the DNA TGTGCCAGCAGCCCATTAGCGGGGTTAGGAGCTGAGCAGTTCTTC. Its translation is CASSPLAGLGAEQFF. The V call is TRBV7-6, the J call TRBJ2-1, with 8 bases matching TRBD2. Germline loops: CDR1 SGHVS, CDR2 FNYEAQ. Losses at the gene ends were 5 bases for V and 9 bases for J; bases not matched to a gene: 12. CDR3 length equals 15 residues.

V gene TRBV6-1 combines with J gene TRBJ2-7; D possibly corresponds to TRBD1 (5 bases). This CDR3 is 15 amino acids long. Germline values: CDR1 MNHNS, CDR2 SASEGT. The V end lost 5 bases, the J end lost 2 bases, and 16 bases lay between the germline ends. CDR3 residues: CASSQSHRRAYEQYF. The CDR3 region has the DNA TGTGCCAGCAGTCAGAGTCACCGCAGGGCCTACGAGCAGTACTTC.

The chain carries TRBV29-1 and TRBJ1-5; the D gene is possibly TRBD1 (5 bases). V was cut by 4 bases and J by 2 bases, with 9 bases left in between. CDR1 and CDR2 (germline): SQVTM, ANQGSEA. CDR3 length equals 13 residues. The chain's CDR3 is CSVGGVGNQPQHF. In DNA, the CDR3 is TGCAGCGTTGGGGGGGTCGGCAATCAGCCCCAGCATTTT.

V is TRBV7-3 and J is TRBJ2-2; 10 bases line up with TRBD2. Germline trimming cut 0 bases from V and 6 bases from J; bases unmatched to any gene: 1. Per germline, CDR1 SGHTA and CDR2 FQGTGA. The CDR3 has 15 residues. The CDR3 region has the DNA TGTGCCAGCAGCTTAACTAGCGGGGGGCCCGGGGAGCTGTTTTTT. This encodes CASSLTSGGPGELFF.

The sample holds one count of this clone. This chain joins TRBV5-1 and TRBJ1-6; D perhaps matches TRBD1 (6 bases). V was pared by 3 bases and J by 7 bases, with 17 bases between. This CDR3 comprises 16 residues. Germline-derived CDR1 and CDR2 are SGHRS and YFSETQ. The CDR3 loop reads CASSWGNGQINSPLHF. The CDR3 bases are TGCGCCAGCAGCTGGGGAAACGGACAGATAAATTCACCCCTCCACTTT.

The chain couples TRBV5-6 to TRBJ2-3; D remains ambiguous. The CDR3 runs 13 residues. Germline assignment: CDR1 SGHDT and CDR2 YYEEEE. Trimming removed 6 bases at V and 1 base at J, with 9 bases between. CDR3 loop: CASNGGGTDTQYF. Written as DNA, the CDR3 is TGTGCCAGCAACGGCGGCGGCACAGATACGCAGTATTTT.

This chain joins TRBV5-1 and TRBJ2-4; D possibly corresponds to TRBD1 (6 bases). The V gene's germline CDR1 is SGHRS and CDR2 YFSETQ. The V gene lost 2 bases and the J gene lost 0 bases, with 12 bases spanning the gap. The CDR3 consists of 16 residues. For the CDR3, the DNA is TGCGCCAGCAGCTTCGGACAGACCTTAGCCAAAAACATTCAGTACTTC. Translation: CASSFGQTLAKNIQYF.

The gene calls are TRBV10-3 and TRBJ2-7; 7 bases are a match to TRBD2. Germline CDR1 reads ENHRY; CDR2 reads SYGVKD. This CDR3 spans 13 amino acids. Unmatched junction bases numbered 9, after V lost 11 bases and J lost 2 bases. The CDR3 here is CASGSGETYEQYF. The CDR3 DNA reads TGTGCCTCCGGGAGCGGGGAAACCTACGAGCAGTACTTC.

The rearrangement uses TRBV6-6 and TRBJ2-4; 7 bases align to TRBD1. Per the germline V gene, CDR1 is MNHNY and CDR2 is SVGAGI (reference sequence). This CDR3 region has 15 residues. V dropped 0 bases and J dropped 7; count of bases not matched to a gene: 6. This CDR3 is CASSYSSGGSNIQYF. In DNA form, the CDR3 reads TGTGCCAGCAGTTACTCGTCAGGGGGTAGCAACATTCAGTACTTC.

The chain carries TRBV30 and TRBJ2-1; tentative D call: TRBD2 (5 bases). This CDR3 contains 12 residues. Between the trimmed V and J ends, which lost 4 bases and 8 bases, there was a span of 12 bases. The germline V gene encodes CDR1 GTSNPN and CDR2 SVGIG (reference sequence). Here the CDR3 reads CAWTISGDEQFF. CDR3 sequence (DNA): TGTGCCTGGACAATCTCCGGGGATGAGCAGTTCTTC. The full variable domain, with the rest looked up from reference TRBV30 and TRBJ2-1, is SQTIHQWPATLVQPVGSPLSLECTVEGTSNPNLYWYRQAAGRGLQLLFYSVGIGQISSEVPQNLSASRPQDRQFILSSKKLLLSDSGFYLCAWTISGDEQFFGPGTRLTVL.

V is TRBV7-2 and J is TRBJ2-1, with D tentatively TRBD1 (6 bases). The CDR3 runs to 14 residues. The V gene lost 5 bases and the J gene lost 10 bases, with 18 bases spanning the gap. Looked up from germline, CDR1 is SGHTA and CDR2 is FQGNSA. CDR3 protein: CASSLLQGLGEQFF. The CDR3 bases are TGTGCCAGCAGCCTACTACAGGGTTTGGGGGAGCAGTTCTTC.

CDR3 sequence: CASSPLAGMGYTF. The CDR3 DNA reads as TGTGCCAGCAGCCCACTAGCTGGGATGGGCTACACCTTC. The gene calls are TRBV5-5 and TRBJ1-2; D unresolved. Germline CDR1 is SGHKS and CDR2 is YYEKEE (reference sequence). Trimming cost V 4 bases and J 8 bases, with 15 bases left between them. This CDR3 comprises 13 residues.